Below, 18 T cell receptor beta chains from the same sample are listed, as sequenced in a study of blood T cell repertoires in COVID-19 (dated by TCRdb to 2018 to 2021). The library was built by means of the immunoSEQ multiplex PCR assay. TCRdb holds this immuneACCESS table with in-frame rearrangements only. Some clones are missing; in checked studies, unresolved V genes explain under half, and the rest has no known cause. The sample has around 330,000 clones on record, under 90% of them singletons. Of the sample, roughly 5.2% is held by the ten largest clones. The sequencing input was PBMCs or T cells enriched from blood (not recorded which). The receptors derive from a man aged 55 to 70 who had recovered from COVID-19.

With respect to this clone: This sample includes further DNA sequences coding for the same CDR3. This chain connects TRBV5-1 to TRBJ2-5, with a possible D match to TRBD2 (5 bases). CDR3 length equals 13 residues. Trimming pared 2 bases from V and 5 bases from J, leaving 10 bases between. Germline V gene lookup returns CDR1 SGHRS and CDR2 YFSETQ. CDR3 amino acids: CASSFAGGETQYF. Written as DNA, the CDR3 is TGCGCCAGCAGCTTTGCAGGCGGGGAGACCCAGTACTTC.

This chain joins TRBV2 and TRBJ2-1; TRBD2 is a possible D gene (6 bases). Germline V CDR1 and CDR2: SNHLY, FYNNEI. V shed 6 bases and J shed 3 bases, with 15 bases lying between them. The CDR3 has 15 amino acids. The CDR3 region has the DNA TGTGCCAGCAGGACGGGGACTTCGGGCTACAATGAGCAGTTCTTC. It encodes CASRTGTSGYNEQFF.

The V call is TRBV19, the J call TRBJ2-7; TRBD1 is a possible D gene (5 bases). Germline V CDR1 and CDR2: LNHDA, SQIVND (reference sequence). Trimming took 5 bases from V and 3 from J, leaving 5 bases between them. The length of the CDR3 is 11 residues. CDR3 sequence (DNA): TGTGCCAGTAGTGACAGCTACGAGCAGTACTTC. Encoded protein: CASSDSYEQYF.

Here the CDR3 DNA reads TGTGCCAGCAGCTTAGTAGGGACTAGAGGGACCGGGGAGCTGTTTTTT. Protein sequence: CASSLVGTRGTGELFF. This chain connects TRBV11-2 to TRBJ2-2; 8 bases align to TRBD2. Unmatched junction bases numbered 6, after V lost 1 base and J lost 5 bases. Germline loops: CDR1 SGHAT, CDR2 FQNNGV. The CDR3 loop spans 16 amino acids.

The CDR3, as DNA: TGTGCCACCAGTGGATTGGGACTAGCGGAAGAGACCCAGTACTTC. This translates into CATSGLGLAEETQYF. The chain couples TRBV24-1 to TRBJ2-5, with TRBD2 matching 11 bases. Germline trimming cut 5 bases from V and 3 bases from J; bases unmatched to any gene: 4. This CDR3 contains 15 residues. The V gene's germline CDR1 is KGHDR and CDR2 SFDVKD.

The chain is built from TRBV19 and TRBJ1-2, with 10 bases that match TRBD1. This CDR3 spans 16 amino acids. Per germline, CDR1 LNHDA and CDR2 SQIVND (reference sequence). V shed 0 bases, J shed 8 bases, and the junction held 9 bases outside the gene matches. This chain's CDR3 is CASSIDPGTGADGYTF. CDR3 DNA: TGTGCCAGTAGTATAGATCCCGGGACAGGGGCGGACGGCTACACCTTC.

CDR3 coding DNA: TGTGCCAGCAGCCAAGTCCTCGGGACAGGAGATGGCTACACCTTC. Its protein is CASSQVLGTGDGYTF. V and J are TRBV4-2 and TRBJ1-2; 8 bases align to TRBD1. This CDR3 comprises 15 residues. After removal of 1 base from V and 6 bases from J, the junction contained 7 bases not matched to a gene. Germline assignment: CDR1 LGHNA and CDR2 YNFKEQ.

This chain joins TRBV7-3 and TRBJ1-2, with 9 nucleotides matching TRBD1. This CDR3 region has 14 residues. Germline CDR1 SGHTA, CDR2 FQGTGA. The trim removed 2 bases at V and 5 bases at J, leaving 3 bases unmatched. This CDR3 reads CASSLDGQGYGYTF. In DNA, the CDR3 is TGTGCCAGCAGCTTAGATGGACAGGGGTATGGCTACACCTTC.

V and J are TRBV5-1 and TRBJ2-1; 10 nucleotides match TRBD2. CDR1 and CDR2 from the germline V gene are SGHRS and YFSETQ. V dropped 0 bases and J dropped 6; count of bases not matched to a gene: 6. The CDR3 runs 16 residues. CDR3 residues: CASSLDPAGGPNEQFF. DNA of the CDR3: TGCGCCAGCAGCTTGGATCCAGCGGGAGGGCCCAATGAGCAGTTCTTC.

This chain links TRBV28 with TRBJ1-5; D is ambiguous. Germline V gives CDR1 MDHEN, CDR2 SYDVKM. CDR3 length: 15 residues. Trimming removed 5 bases at V and 5 bases at J, with 16 bases between. The CDR3 bases are TGTGCCAGCAGTCCCGGGGTCCGGGGAGATCAGCCCCAGCATTTT. Amino acids: CASSPGVRGDQPQHF. Full variable domain (rest looked up from reference TRBV28 and TRBJ1-5): DVKVTQSSRYLVKRTGEKVFLECVQDMDHENMFWYRQDPGLGLRLIYFSYDVKMKEKGDIPEGYSVSREKKERFSLILESASTNQTSMYLCASSPGVRGDQPQHFGDGTRLSIL.

This clone was found once. V gene TRBV27 combines with J gene TRBJ2-7; TRBD1 matches at 10 bases. Unmatched junction bases numbered 10, after V lost 8 bases and J lost 6 bases. In germline, CDR1 is MNHEY, CDR2 SMNVEV (reference sequence). The CDR3 has 14 amino acids. CDR3 protein: CASHPLDRGIEQYF. In DNA, the CDR3 is TGTGCCAGCCACCCTTTGGACAGGGGGATCGAGCAGTACTTC.

The chain employs TRBV3-1 (or the pseudogene TRBV3-2) and TRBJ2-7, with a tentative D call TRBD2 (5 bases). CDR1 is LGHDT, CDR2 YNNKEL, per germline (reference sequence). Trimming removed 1 base at V and 1 base at J, with 8 bases between. The CDR3 length is 14 residues. The CDR3 protein is CASSQGTVSYEQYF. The CDR3 DNA reads TGTGCCAGCAGCCAAGGGACTGTTTCCTACGAGCAGTACTTC.

The chain uses TRBV5-1 and TRBJ2-5, with 10 bases lining up with TRBD2. Trimming cost V 7 bases and J 1 base; bases outside gene matches: 4. Germline V gives CDR1 SGHRS, CDR2 YFSETQ. The CDR3 consists of 14 residues. CDR3 loop: CASGSGRAQETQYF. Written as DNA, the CDR3 is TGCGCCAGCGGAAGCGGGAGGGCCCAAGAGACCCAGTACTTC.

The gene calls are TRBV9 and TRBJ2-7, with 10 positions matching TRBD1. CDR1 and CDR2 from the germline V gene are SGDLS and YYNGEE. The J segment lost 2 bases and the V segment lost 3 bases, leaving 5 bases of the junction unmatched. The CDR3 is made up of 15 amino acids. DNA of the CDR3: TGTGCCAGCAGCGGACAGGGGGCCCCTACCTACGAGCAGTACTTC. Translating gives CASSGQGAPTYEQYF. Drawing the rest from reference TRBV9 and TRBJ2-7, the complete variable domain is DSGVTQTPKHLITATGQRVTLRCSPRSGDLSVYWYQQSLDQGLQFLIQYYNGEERAKGNILERFSAQQFPDLHSELNLSSLELGDSALYFCASSGQGAPTYEQYFGPGTRLTVT.

The chain uses TRBV6-5 and TRBJ1-6; unclear D gene. The CDR3 is 14 amino acids. Germline CDR1 is MNHEY and CDR2 is SVGAGI. Between the trimmed V and J ends, which lost 4 bases and 10 bases, there was a span of 14 bases. CDR3 nucleotides: TGTGCCAGCAGTTCAACACTTGAGGGCTCACCCCTCCACTTT. It specifies CASSSTLEGSPLHF.

The chain couples TRBV5-1 to TRBJ2-7; D is possibly TRBD1 (5 bases). The CDR3 loop spans 13 amino acids. Trimming took 4 bases from V and 2 from J, leaving 10 bases between them. The germline CDR1 and CDR2 sequences are SGHRS and YFSETQ. In DNA, the CDR3 is TGCGCCAGCAGCGCAAGGGGTGCCTACGAGCAGTACTTC. The encoded protein is CASSARGAYEQYF.

The J gene is TRBJ1-5, the V gene TRBV11-2; D remains unclear. The ends were cut back, 1 base at V and 4 bases at J, with 8 bases in the middle. This CDR3 is built from 14 residues. Germline assignment: CDR1 SGHAT and CDR2 FQNNGV. The CDR3, as DNA: TGTGCCAGCAGCTTAGGTGAGGTTAATCAGCCCCAGCATTTT. Translating gives CASSLGEVNQPQHF.

The chain uses TRBV9 and TRBJ1-2, with D perhaps matching TRBD1 (5 bases). Looked up from germline, CDR1 is SGDLS and CDR2 is YYNGEE. With 3 bases removed from V and 8 bases from J, the gap between germline ends came to 17 bases. This CDR3 has 14 amino acids. The CDR3 sequence: CASSALGPGGGYTF. Here the CDR3 DNA reads TGTGCCAGCAGCGCCCTCGGGCCCGGGGGGGGCTACACCTTC.